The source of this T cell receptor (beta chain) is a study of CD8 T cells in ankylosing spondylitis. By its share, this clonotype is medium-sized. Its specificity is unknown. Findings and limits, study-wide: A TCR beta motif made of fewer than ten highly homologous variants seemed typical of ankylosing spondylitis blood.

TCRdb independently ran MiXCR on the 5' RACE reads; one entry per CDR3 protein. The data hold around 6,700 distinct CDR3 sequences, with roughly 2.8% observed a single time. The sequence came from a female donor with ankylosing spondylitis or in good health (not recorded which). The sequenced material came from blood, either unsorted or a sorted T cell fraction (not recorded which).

For the CDR3, the DNA is TGTGCCAGCAGCCTTACCGGGACTAGCGCCCAAGAGACCCAGTACTTC. Encoded protein: CASSLTGTSAQETQYF. V gene TRBV9 combines with J gene TRBJ2-5, with TRBD2 matching over 10 bases. The germline V gene has CDR1 SGDLS and CDR2 YYNGEE. CDR3 length: 16 residues. The junction had 7 bases not matched to a gene; V was cut back by 4 bases and J by 1 base.